The clone carrying this TCR beta chain was seen at least ten times. The data derive from a study of tumor and adjacent non-tumor tissue in lung cancer. TCRbeta libraries were built with three rounds of nested PCR, modified from ARM-PCR. MiXCR, run by TCRdb on the multiplex PCR reads, gives a single entry per CDR3 protein. The sample yields some 99,000 distinct CDR3 sequences, roughly two thirds seen once. The germline gives CDR1 SGHRS, CDR2 YFSETQ. V was cut by 0 bases and J by 0 bases, with 9 bases left in between. The CDR3 is made up of 15 amino acids. No cell sorting was done before RNA was extracted from the tissue. Distant lung tissue was collected more than 3 cm away from the tumor edge.

Sequenced material: distant non-tumor lung tissue. The chain is built from TRBV5-1 and TRBJ1-2; D call uncertain. The receptor's source is a man between 60 and 75 years old with non-small cell lung cancer. CDR3 DNA: TGCGCCAGCAGCTTGGATGGGTTCGCTAACTATGGCTACACCTTC. Protein product: CASSLDGFANYGYTF.